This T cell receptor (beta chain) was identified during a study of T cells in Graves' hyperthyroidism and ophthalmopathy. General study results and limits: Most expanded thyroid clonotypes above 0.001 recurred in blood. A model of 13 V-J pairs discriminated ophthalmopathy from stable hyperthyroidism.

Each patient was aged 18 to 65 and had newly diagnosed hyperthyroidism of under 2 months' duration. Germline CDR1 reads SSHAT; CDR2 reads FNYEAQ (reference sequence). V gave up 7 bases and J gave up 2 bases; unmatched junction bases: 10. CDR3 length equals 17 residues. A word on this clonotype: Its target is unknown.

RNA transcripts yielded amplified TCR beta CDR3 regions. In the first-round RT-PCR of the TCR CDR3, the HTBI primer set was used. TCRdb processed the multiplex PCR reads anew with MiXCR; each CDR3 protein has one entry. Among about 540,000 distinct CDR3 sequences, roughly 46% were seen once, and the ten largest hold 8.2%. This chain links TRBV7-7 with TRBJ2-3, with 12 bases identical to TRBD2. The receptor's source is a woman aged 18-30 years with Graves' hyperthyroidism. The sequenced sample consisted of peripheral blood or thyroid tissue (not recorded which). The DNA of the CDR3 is TGTGCCAGCACCGTTAAGACTAGCGGGGGACTCACAGATACGCAGTATTTT. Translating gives CASTVKTSGGLTDTQYF. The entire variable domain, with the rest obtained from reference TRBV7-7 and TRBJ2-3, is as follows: GAGVSQSPRYKVTKRGQDVTLRCDPISSHATLYWYQQALGQGPEFLTYFNYEAQPDKSGLPSDRFSAERPEGSISTLTIQRTEQRDSAMYRCASTVKTSGGLTDTQYFGPGTRLTVL.